This T cell receptor beta chain was obtained from a study of blood T cell repertoires in COVID-19. Clones were sequenced by immunoSEQ multiplex PCR, and TCRdb holds only the in-frame ones, with some missing. The sample shows roughly 48,000 clones, around four fifths of them seen only once. With 1 base clipped from V and 5 bases from J, the junction kept 10 bases outside the gene matches. The germline V gene encodes CDR1 SGHKS and CDR2 YYEKEE (reference sequence). This CDR3 is 16 amino acids long. The sequencing input was peripheral blood. J is TRBJ2-5 and V is TRBV5-5, with 8 bases lining up with TRBD1. The sequence derives from a man aged 40-50 years with acute or convalescent COVID-19. CDR3 sequence reads: CASSLPGTGSGETQYF. CDR3 in DNA: TGTGCCAGCAGCTTGCCGGGGACAGGCTCTGGGGAGACCCAGTACTTC.